This entry lists 32 T cell receptor beta chains sequenced from one sample in a study of blood T cells in healthy people across ages (dated by TCRdb to the mid-2010s). Receptor libraries were prepared by 5' RACE. The sequencing machine was an Illumina HiSeq 2500. A second about 7 to 12 cycle PCR used a sample-barcoded 5' primer and a J-beta primer mix. In-frame beta chains were kept once TCRdb had trimmed the public reads at Q25 with fastp and called clones with MiXCR. One record per CDR3 amino acid sequence lists the most common genes and DNA. Within this sample are 850,000 to 950,000 distinct CDR3 sequences, with 29% of them counted one time only. The ten largest clonotypes hold 15% to 20% of the sample. The sequencing input was blood. The receptor source for this set is a woman older than 75 in good health.

This clonotype was detected only a few times. The J gene is TRBJ1-4, the V gene TRBV5-1; unclear D gene. V was clipped by 3 bases and J by 7 bases, with 13 bases between them. Per the germline V gene, CDR1 is SGHRS and CDR2 is YFSETQ. The CDR3 is made up of 14 amino acids. In DNA form, the CDR3 reads TGCGCCAGCAGCTGGGCTCCCGGAGGTGAAAAACTGTTTTTT. This translates into CASSWAPGGEKLFF.

In this sample, this clonotype turned up a few times. The chain uses TRBV2 and TRBJ2-3; 9 nucleotides match TRBD1. The V gene end was trimmed by 1 base and the J gene end by 1 base; junction bases not matched to a gene: 0. Germline V CDR1 and CDR2: SNHLY, FYNNEI. The CDR3 is 15 amino acids. The CDR3 is CASSEGTGGTDTQYF. In nucleotides, the CDR3 is TGTGCCAGCAGTGAAGGGACAGGGGGCACAGATACGCAGTATTTT.

This clonotype was found many times. The chain couples TRBV29-1 to TRBJ2-2, with D possibly being TRBD1 (5 bases). Germline V lookup: CDR1 SQVTM, CDR2 ANQGSEA. The CDR3 extends over 13 amino acids. Between the trimmed V and J ends, which lost 6 bases and 0 bases, there was a span of 8 bases. DNA for the CDR3: TGCAGCGTGGACACATCGAACACCGGGGAGCTGTTTTTT. Translating gives CSVDTSNTGELFF.

V is TRBV7-2 and J is TRBJ2-7; 7 bases align to TRBD2. This CDR3 region has 16 residues. The germline V gene has CDR1 SGHTA and CDR2 FQGNSA. Trimming cost V 0 bases and J 2 bases; bases outside gene matches: 7. The DNA for the CDR3 is TGTGCCAGCAGCTTAGCGTCGATAGCGGGCCCCTACGAGCAGTACTTC. As protein: CASSLASIAGPYEQYF.

This clonotype was seen repeatedly, ten times or more. The chain carries TRBV10-3 and TRBJ2-7, with D tentatively TRBD2 (5 bases). This CDR3 spans 15 amino acids. Trimming removed 0 bases at V and 0 bases at J, with 9 bases between. The germline gives CDR1 ENHRY, CDR2 SYGVKD. In DNA form, the CDR3 reads TGTGCCATCAGTGAGTCAAGAACTAGCTCCTACGAGCAGTACTTC. Amino acid sequence: CAISESRTSSYEQYF.

V is TRBV6-6 and J is TRBJ2-3; TRBD1 aligns across 7 bases. V lost 2 bases and J lost 0; bases outside the gene matches: 8. The CDR3 runs to 17 residues. Germline CDR1 MNHNY, CDR2 SVGAGI (reference sequence). The CDR3 bases are TGTGCCAGCAGTTACGGTGGGGGACAGACCAGCACAGATACGCAGTATTTT. Translated: CASSYGGGQTSTDTQYF.

This clonotype was detected ten times or more. This chain joins TRBV6-2 or TRBV6-3 and TRBJ2-7; perhaps D is TRBD1 or TRBD2 (5 bases each). Trimming removed 2 bases from V and 3 bases from J, with 11 bases in between. The CDR3 length is 14 residues. Per germline, CDR1 MNHEY and CDR2 SVGEGT. The CDR3 DNA is TGTGCCAGCAGTTACCTAGGGACGGGCTACGAGCAGTACTTC. This encodes CASSYLGTGYEQYF.

Remarks on this clonotype: An end of the junction does not agree with germline; a read error may underlie this. The gene calls are TRBV7-9 and TRBJ2-1, with D tentatively TRBD2 (5 bases). There are 15 residues in the CDR3. CDR1 and CDR2 from the germline V gene are SEHNR and FQNEAQ (reference sequence). Written as DNA, the CDR3 is TGTACCAGCAGCTCCCGGGGAGCTGGCTACAATGAGCAGTTCTTC. This translates into CTSSSRGAGYNEQFF.

The chain has TRBV6-5 and TRBJ2-2; 13 bases are shared with TRBD2. J gave up 1 base and V 6 bases, and 2 bases lay outside the gene matches. Germline lookup yields CDR1 MNHEY and CDR2 SVGAGI. The CDR3 has 16 residues. The CDR3 nucleotides read TGTGCCAGCAGGCGGACTAGCGGGGGGAACACCGGGGAGCTGTTTTTT. Protein: CASRRTSGGNTGELFF.

The chain combines TRBV7-9 with TRBJ1-4, with 7 bases aligning to TRBD1. The CDR3 length is 15 residues. Germline V gene lookup returns CDR1 SEHNR and CDR2 FQNEAQ (reference sequence). V lost 7 bases and J lost 8; bases outside the gene matches: 13. CDR3 sequence reads: CASTLQGTAGEKLFF. CDR3 DNA: TGTGCCAGCACCCTACAGGGGACCGCGGGGGAAAAACTGTTTTTT.

The chain uses TRBV21-1 and TRBJ1-1. TRBV21-1 is a documented pseudogene. The CDR3 length is 16 residues. This CDR3 reads CASSATRTRGSLVAFF. The CDR3 DNA follows: TGTGCCAGCAGCGCTACCCGAACACGAGGGAGTTTGGTAGCTTTCTTT.

V and J are TRBV5-1 and TRBJ2-1; perhaps TRBD1 as D (5 bases). Trimming cost V 4 bases and J 3 bases, with 14 bases left between them. Germline V gives CDR1 SGHRS, CDR2 YFSETQ. CDR3 length: 15 amino acids. CDR3 coding DNA: TGCGCCAGCAGCCTCGACAGAAGAAGCTACAATGAGCAGTTCTTC. This gives the protein CASSLDRRSYNEQFF.

This clonotype has a count of ten or more. The rearrangement uses TRBV7-6 and TRBJ2-1, with 13 positions matching TRBD2. In germline, CDR1 is SGHVS, CDR2 FNYEAQ. J gave up 7 bases and V 5 bases, and 8 bases lay outside the gene matches. The CDR3 loop spans 16 amino acids. The CDR3 spells CASSRGLAGAQNEQFF. The CDR3 DNA reads as TGTGCCAGCAGCCGAGGACTAGCGGGGGCGCAAAATGAGCAGTTCTTC.

About this clonotype: One junction end does not reproduce the germline sequence, and a read error may be involved. The V and J genes are TRBV12-3 or TRBV12-4 and TRBJ2-2; possibly TRBD1 for D (6 bases). The CDR3 sequence is 12 residues long. CDR3 nucleotide sequence: TGTGCCAGCAGCAGGGACACCGGGGAGCGGTTTTTT. Protein product: CASSRDTGERFF.

Comment on this clonotype: One junction end disagrees with the germline gene, perhaps due to a read error. The chain carries TRBV6-2 or TRBV6-3 and TRBJ2-2; 7 positions agree with TRBD1. Germline CDR1 and CDR2: MNHEY and SVGEGT. This CDR3 region has 15 residues. The CDR3 protein is CASSFRQGPTGERFF. The CDR3, as DNA: TGTGCCAGCAGTTTTCGACAGGGACCCACCGGGGAGCGGTTTTTT.

The genes are TRBV2 and TRBJ2-3; TRBD1 or TRBD2 may be the D gene (5 bases each). The V and J ends lost 1 base and 2 bases respectively, with 16 bases between them. The CDR3 is 17 amino acids. Germline loops: CDR1 SNHLY, CDR2 FYNNEI. CDR3 sequence (DNA): TGTGCCAGCAGTGAAGATCGTCTTTTGGGGACCACAGATACGCAGTATTTT. Its protein is CASSEDRLLGTTDTQYF.

In DNA, the CDR3 is TGCAGTGTAATCTTAATTGGCAGGGAGGATCAGCCCCAGCATTTT. Encoded protein: CSVILIGREDQPQHF. V is TRBV20-1 and J is TRBJ1-5; tentatively, D is TRBD1 (5 bases). V was pared by 7 bases and J by 5 bases, with 21 bases between. The CDR3 length is 15 residues. CDR1 and CDR2 from the germline V gene are DFQATT and SNEGSKA (reference sequence).

The chain has TRBV28 and TRBJ1-1; TRBD1 matches at 7 bases. Germline CDR1 MDHEN, CDR2 SYDVKM. V trimming: 3 bases; J trimming: 5 bases; junction bases outside the gene matches: 12. The CDR3 length is 16 residues. The CDR3 region is CASSLSQTGRSTEAFF. The CDR3 bases are TGTGCCAGCAGTTTGTCCCAGACAGGGAGAAGTACTGAAGCTTTCTTT.

This clonotype appeared many times. The chain employs TRBV7-2 and TRBJ2-7; 12 nucleotides agree with TRBD2. The germline CDR1 and CDR2 sequences are SGHTA and FQGNSA. With 3 bases clipped from V and 1 base from J, the junction kept 4 bases outside the gene matches. This CDR3 region has 16 residues. DNA for the CDR3: TGTGCCAGCAGCTTTACACTAGCGGGGGGATCCTACGAGCAGTACTTC. Protein product: CASSFTLAGGSYEQYF.

Concerning this clonotype itself: One end of the junction does not line up with germline, which may come from a read error. This chain uses TRBV2 with TRBJ2-1; 7 bases fit TRBD2. This CDR3 spans 17 amino acids. Germline CDR1 and CDR2: SNHLY and FYNNEI. The CDR3 DNA follows: TGTACCAGCAGTGACTCATGGGGGACTAAGCTTAACAATGAGCAGTTCTTC. Translating gives CTSSDSWGTKLNNEQFF.

In this sample, this clonotype turned up a few times. It may be a read error: a sequence one base away is much more abundant. This CDR3 reads CSARGKRETQYF. The CDR3 nucleotides read TGCAGTGCCCGCGGAAAACGGGAGACCCAGTACTTC. The chain links TRBV20-1 to TRBJ2-5, with D uncertain. V lost 6 bases to trimming and J lost 5 bases, with 13 bases between them. The CDR3 length is 12 residues. The germline V gene encodes CDR1 DFQATT and CDR2 SNEGSKA (reference sequence).

A remark on this clonotype: A read error may account for a junction end that differs from germline. V and J are TRBV7-9 and TRBJ2-3; tentatively, D is TRBD1 (8 bases). The germline CDR1 and CDR2 sequences are SEHNR and FQNEAQ (reference sequence). This CDR3 region has 15 residues. DNA of the CDR3: TGTGCCAGCAGCCTTCTAGCGGCAGGGACAGGTACGCAGTATTTT. It yields the protein CASSLLAAGTGTQYF.

The genes are TRBV20-1 and TRBJ2-7, with TRBD1 matching 9 bases. CDR1 is DFQATT and CDR2 is SNEGSKA in the germline V gene (reference sequence). V lost 6 bases to trimming and J lost 3 bases; unmatched junction nucleotides: 12. This CDR3 has 15 residues. The CDR3 reads CSALNRGRAYYEQYF. CDR3 nucleotides: TGCAGTGCCCTTAACAGGGGGCGAGCGTACTACGAGCAGTACTTC.

This clonotype was seen a few times. The chain combines TRBV6-5 with TRBJ2-3; 9 nucleotides line up with TRBD2. With 5 bases clipped from V and 7 bases from J, the junction kept 7 bases outside the gene matches. Germline CDR1 reads MNHEY; CDR2 reads SVGAGI. This CDR3 has 14 residues. CDR3 residues: CASSPERGENTQYF. The CDR3, as DNA: TGTGCCAGCAGTCCCGAGCGGGGGGAGAATACGCAGTATTTT.

The table lists this clonotype with many counts. The chain is built from TRBV6-5 and TRBJ2-3; D remains unclear. Trimming left V 0 bases short and J 2 bases short, with 6 bases between. The CDR3 has 14 amino acids. Germline loops: CDR1 MNHEY, CDR2 SVGAGI. CDR3 protein: CASSYSDITDTQYF. CDR3 coding DNA: TGTGCCAGCAGTTACTCGGATATCACAGATACGCAGTATTTT.

This clonotype was seen repeatedly, ten times or more. V gene TRBV5-1 combines with J gene TRBJ2-3, with 7 bases identical to TRBD1. After removal of 6 bases from V and 0 bases from J, the junction contained 7 bases not matched to a gene. The length of the CDR3 is 15 residues. Germline V gene lookup returns CDR1 SGHRS and CDR2 YFSETQ. This CDR3 reads CASTPGQVSTDTQYF. CDR3 DNA: TGCGCCAGCACCCCAGGACAGGTTAGCACAGATACGCAGTATTTT.

The chain joins TRBV5-5 to TRBJ2-1; tentative D call: TRBD2 (6 bases). This CDR3 has 15 amino acids. Germline values: CDR1 SGHKS, CDR2 YYEKEE (reference sequence). Trimming left V 5 bases short and J 13 bases short, with 25 bases between. The CDR3 bases are TGTGCCAGCAGTTACCTAGGGAGGATTAGGGAGACCCAGTTCTTC. It codes for CASSYLGRIRETQFF.

The V gene is TRBV4-2, the J gene TRBJ1-5, with a weak D call TRBD1 (5 bases). CDR3 length: 14 amino acids. Germline V CDR1 and CDR2: LGHNA, YNFKEQ. V was shortened by 3 bases and J by 7 bases, with 13 bases between the two germline ends. In nucleotides, the CDR3 is TGTGCCAGCAGCCAGGAGAGGGGATGGCAGCCCCAGCATTTT. Translated, it gives CASSQERGWQPQHF.

In this sample, this clonotype turned up many times. The CDR3 DNA reads as TGCGCCAGCAGCTGGCGGACGCAGCAAGAGACCCAGTACTTC. Protein product: CASSWRTQQETQYF. The rearrangement uses TRBV5-1 and TRBJ2-5; D gene uncertain. The V end lost 3 bases, the J end lost 2 bases, and 11 bases lay between the germline ends. Per the germline V gene, CDR1 is SGHRS and CDR2 is YFSETQ. CDR3 size: 14 residues.

The chain joins TRBV20-1 to TRBJ1-6; no clear D gene. Germline V CDR1 and CDR2: DFQATT, SNEGSKA (reference sequence). The CDR3 is made up of 12 amino acids. V was clipped by 3 bases and J by 4 bases, with 4 bases between them. The CDR3 region is CSARAYNSPLHF. For the CDR3, the DNA is TGCAGTGCTAGGGCTTATAATTCACCCCTCCACTTT.

For this clonotype: A read error is possible here, since a much larger clone lies one base away. This chain uses TRBV14 with TRBJ2-5; D tentatively fits TRBD1 or TRBD2 (6 bases each). The end of the DNA aligns better with TRBJ2-7, so the J call may be wrong. The CDR3 consists of 13 residues. The germline V gene has CDR1 SGHDN and CDR2 FVKESK. CDR3: CASSQGGADEQYF. CDR3 nucleotide sequence: TGTGCCAGCAGCCAAGGGGGGGCGGACGAGCAGTACTTC.

Only a few counts were recorded for this clonotype. The rearrangement links TRBV20-1 to TRBJ2-2; a weak D match, TRBD2 (5 bases). With 5 bases removed from V and 5 bases from J, the gap between germline ends came to 15 bases. This CDR3 region has 14 residues. Germline V gene data show CDR1 as DFQATT and CDR2 as SNEGSKA (reference sequence). The CDR3 reads CSASPSGITGELFF. In nucleotides, the CDR3 is TGCAGTGCTTCGCCGTCGGGGATAACCGGGGAGCTGTTTTTT.